This T cell receptor beta chain is from a study of CD8+ T cells in alopecia areata. Study-level points and caveats: Lesional scalp displayed greater clonality than normal scalp, most notably in alopecia totalis/universalis. Compared with mice, patients displayed less clear TCR sharing, possibly for HLA-related reasons.

Reverse transcribed after extraction, RNA yielded cDNA as the sequencing template. Repertoires were generated with immunoSEQ multiplex PCR, while TCRdb's copy carries only in-frame clones and drops some. Of approximately 120,000 clones in the sample, 40% to 55% were seen once. V lost 1 base, J lost 1 base, and 7 bases lay in between. CDR1 SNHLY and CDR2 FYNNEI come from the germline V gene. The length of the CDR3 is 14 residues. Individuals with alopecia areata gave both lesional scalp punch biopsies and peripheral blood for collection. Comments on this clone: Its cognate antigen is unknown.

The chain employs TRBV2 and TRBJ1-1; D is unclear. Sequenced input: NKG2D-low CD8+ T cells sorted from blood. This TCR was recovered from a human donor with alopecia areata. The CDR3 loop is CASSEVPGNTEAFF. In DNA, the CDR3 is TGTGCCAGCAGTGAAGTTCCCGGGAACACTGAAGCTTTCTTT.